This T cell receptor (beta chain) appears in the sequencing data of a study of T cell responses to AZD1222 COVID-19 vaccine. Study findings and constraints: Mapped onto spike, vaccine-associated CD4 TCRs spanned it and were dominant at 160-218 and 743-854.

Worth noting for this clone: Its antigen is unidentified.

Trimming took off 6 bases at V and 0 bases at J, with 11 bases between the two ends. CDR3 length equals 14 residues. CDR1 SNHLY and CDR2 FYNNEI come from the germline V gene. The protocol was immunoSEQ multiplex PCR, while the TCRdb copy is restricted to in-frame clones and leaves out a portion. The sample includes over 150,000 clones, around 94% seen only once; the top ten take approximately 1.5%. The source material was peripheral blood, sampled 28 days after the second AZD1222 dose. This clonotype was sampled from an adult who received the AZD1222 COVID-19 vaccine. The chain carries TRBV2 and TRBJ1-1; D might be TRBD1 (5 bases). The CDR3 nucleotides read TGTGCCAGCAGGCCACAGGATATGAACACTGAAGCTTTCTTT. Translating gives CASRPQDMNTEAFF.